What follows are 9 T cell receptor beta chains derived from one specimen sequenced in a study of early T cells in non-severe SARS-CoV-2 infection. TCRdb itself ran the 5' RACE reads through MiXCR, one entry per CDR3 protein. The sample has over 45,000 distinct CDR3 sequences; roughly 5.9% are singletons. Sequencing was performed on whole blood. These receptors came from an adult who was a healthcare worker with PCR-confirmed SARS-CoV-2 infection or an uninfected control (not recorded which).

This clonotype turned up a few times. V gene TRBV7-9 combines with J gene TRBJ2-7; D is ambiguous. This CDR3 has 16 amino acids. V was trimmed by 5 bases and J by 3 bases, leaving 20 bases between them. Germline V CDR1 and CDR2: SEHNR, FQNEAQ (reference sequence). The CDR3 loop reads CASSPPVQVGIYEQYF. DNA for the CDR3: TGTGCCAGCAGCCCCCCCGTCCAGGTCGGCATCTACGAGCAGTACTTC.

This clonotype was picked up many times. This chain links TRBV7-9 with TRBJ2-1; either TRBD1 or TRBD2 may fit D (5 bases each). This CDR3 spans 16 amino acids. Trimming stripped 4 bases from V and 3 bases from J, with 16 bases between. Germline CDR1 and CDR2: SEHNR and FQNEAQ (reference sequence). The CDR3 bases are TGTGCCAGCAGCTCCGCGCAGGGAGTCTTCTACAATGAGCAGTTCTTC. Translated: CASSSAQGVFYNEQFF.

This clonotype was seen at least ten times. V usage is TRBV6-2 or TRBV6-3 and J usage is TRBJ2-1; D may be TRBD2 (5 bases). Germline CDR1 and CDR2: MNHEY and SVGEGT. V gave up 5 bases and J gave up 9 bases, with 14 bases separating them. This CDR3 has 13 amino acids. The DNA of the CDR3 is TGTGCCAGCAGTAGTCTAGCTAAGGGTGAGCAGTTCTTC. It is translated as CASSSLAKGEQFF.

This clonotype was seen many times. The rearrangement links TRBV20-1 to TRBJ2-5; 11 bases map to TRBD1. J lost 10 bases, V lost 5 bases, and 12 bases had no gene match. Germline V gene lookup returns CDR1 DFQATT and CDR2 SNEGSKA (reference sequence). The CDR3 consists of 14 residues. The DNA for the CDR3 is TGCAGTGCTGAGGGACAGGGGGGTCAAAGGGGCCAGTACTTC. It is translated as CSAEGQGGQRGQYF.

This clonotype was found many times. The gene calls are TRBV2 and TRBJ1-1, with D perhaps matching TRBD1 (6 bases). Germline V gene sequence: CDR1 SNHLY, CDR2 FYNNEI. V was clipped by 9 bases and J by 2 bases, with 13 bases between them. This CDR3 spans 13 amino acids. CDR3 loop: CASRGQPNTEAFF. CDR3 sequence (DNA): TGTGCCAGTCGCGGACAGCCTAACACTGAAGCTTTCTTT.

In its sample, this clonotype was seen a few times. The chain recombines TRBV5-1 with TRBJ1-1; no reliable D call. V lost 0 bases and J lost 8, with 11 bases in between. The CDR3 covers 13 residues. Germline V CDR1 and CDR2: SGHRS, YFSETQ. The CDR3 sequence: CASSLVPSWEAFF. The CDR3 DNA reads as TGCGCCAGCAGCTTGGTTCCATCCTGGGAAGCTTTCTTT.

This clonotype rates as medium-sized. The chain has TRBV29-1 and TRBJ1-1; possibly TRBD1 for D (6 bases). The CDR3 covers 13 residues. Germline CDR1 and CDR2: SQVTM and ANQGSEA. Trimming pared 6 bases from V and 4 bases from J, leaving 15 bases between. The CDR3 nucleotides are TGCAGCGTCGACCAGGGGCCAGGCACTGAAGCTTTCTTT. Translating it yields CSVDQGPGTEAFF.

This clonotype was counted a few times. The chain links TRBV12-3 or TRBV12-4 to TRBJ2-7; weak D call: TRBD2 (6 bases). The CDR3 runs to 15 residues. Trimming removed 7 bases from V and 4 bases from J, with 20 bases in between. As DNA, the CDR3 is TGTGCCAGCACCCAGTACGGGACTCGGCAGTACGAGCAGTACTTC. This translates into CASTQYGTRQYEQYF.

This clonotype came up many times. The V gene is TRBV24-1, the J gene TRBJ2-7, with 12 bases fitting TRBD1. The ends lost 3 bases at V and 9 bases at J; junction bases unmatched: 5. CDR1 and CDR2 from the germline V gene are KGHDR and SFDVKD. The CDR3 has 14 residues. For the CDR3, the DNA is TGTGCCACCAGTGATGCGGGACAGGGGGCCAGGCAGTACTTC. It encodes CATSDAGQGARQYF.